This record looks at one T cell receptor beta chain sequence and its context. This clonotype was recorded a few times. It has no known antigen specificity. Base qualities are not at hand, and no much larger clone is one base apart. CDR1 and CDR2 are drawn from the germline V gene: WSHSY, SAAADI. Relative to germline, V is missing 8 bases and J is missing 2 bases, with 3 bases of the junction outside any gene match. The CDR3 numbers 14 residues from cysteine through phenylalanine. Solely the CDR3 DNA is kept, with 42 bases framed from the first base. The time point label corresponds to: patch test 1, 2 weeks after DPC sensitization. This specimen's treatment or condition label, per the study, means: therapeutic diphenylcyclopropenone sensitization with weekly scalp DPC. At every patch-test visit, the blood draw took place before the patch test was put on. To be eligible, patients had to be aged 18 to 70, diagnosed with alopecia and judged suitable for DPC therapy, while pregnant patients were excluded. Unfractionated whole blood was collected in Tempus Blood RNA tubes, and total RNA was extracted from that blood.

The data originate from a study of human T cells and chemical hapten exposure listed by TCRdb under 2021. With regard to the full study: For sensitization, 2% DPC in acetone was applied to a roughly 2 cm by roughly 2 cm area of upper inner arm skin. Weekly therapeutic DPC doses were additionally applied to the scalp of patients throughout the roughly 24-week study period. Patch testing was done on the upper back using Finn chambers containing 0.01% DPC, and results were scored after 6 days according to International Contact Dermatitis Research Group standards. Most of the patients in the cohort were female, and the cohort covered alopecia areata with under or over 50% scalp involvement, alopecia totalis and alopecia universalis. Libraries were pooled for sequencing, and per-sample TCR yields varied mainly because of small differences in library volumes within the pool. Peripheral blood TCR repertoire changes were tracked in vivo in alopecia patients during primary and secondary sensitization to the hapten diphenylcyclopropenone (DPC). Blood samples were taken from patients before sensitization (week 0) and then at 2, 6 and about 24 weeks after DPC sensitization. For TCR sequencing, blood came from over 25 alopecia patients at anywhere from one to four time points (pre-sensitization, 2, 6 and 24 weeks). What the research found in general, with its limitations: Because every patient had alopecia, a presumed autoimmune disease, the patients' immune response might differ from that of healthy individuals. Significantly more large CDR3 similarity clusters were formed by expanded TCRs than by pre-sensitization or healthy control sets, consistent with antigen-driven responses. After repeated subsampling, changes were observed in the strength of the expansion versus patch-test correlation and in the threshold at which the correlation became significant. A positive correlation was found between the number of PT1 expanded TCRs and patch test score, with significance reached at thresholds 8, 16 and 32 but not 4. The number of TCRs above 1 in 1000 frequency did not change with DPC sensitization; there was no evidence of global repertoire structure alterations.

Receptor amplification or capture employed RACE. The sample was run on a NextSeq 500. Library preparation attached unique molecular identifiers to individual cDNA molecules for quantitative, reproducible TCR counting. For every blood RNA sample, sequencing covered both the TCR alpha and TCR beta chains. The original methods were these. Samples had a median of roughly 91,000 TCRs, with a range from about 23,224 to 700,000. V, J and CDR3 annotation of the TCR reads was carried out using the Decombinator software suite. To make PS versus PT1 abundance plots, every sample was subsampled to the same number of TCRs (28,000). Expanded TCRs were defined as absent before sensitization and observed at least eight times at the 2-week time point. Using fastp at Q25 and MiXCR, TCRdb reprocessed the public reads and kept productive beta chains. CDR3 protein duplicates are merged, each entry listing the most common genes and DNA. These V and J calls rely on TCRdb rather than the paper's analysis. This sample gives around 300,000 distinct CDR3 sequences in total; roughly 6.9% of them show up just once. The ten largest make up around 8.4% of the sample.

This specimen consisted of whole blood, obtained in connection with sensitization to the hapten diphenylcyclopropenone (DPC). Recombination connected TRBV10-2 to TRBJ1-3; 10 nucleotides in the junction match TRBD1. The receptor was isolated from a woman aged 18 to 35 with alopecia areata. Some clones in this sample may be carry-over from other donors' samples. The CDR3 protein is CASAGTGAGNTIYF. The sequence in DNA is TGCGCCAGCGCCGGGACAGGGGCTGGAAACACCATATATTTT.